The sequence of this TCR beta chain was determined in a study of blood T cell repertoires in COVID-19. Study overall: Spain, Italy and the United States supplied samples that represented acute and convalescent COVID-19.

Germline-derived CDR1 and CDR2 are SGHRS and YFSETQ. CDR3 length: 15 residues. V was clipped by 0 bases and J by 1 base, with 7 bases between them. Original processing notes: Quantification of nucleated cells was approximated via reference gene primer amplification. TCRdb keeps only in-frame clones here, not all; method: immunoSEQ multiplex PCR. The V and J calls and clone size were taken over from that table, and D and trimming were inferred from the DNA. The repertoire consists of approximately 200,000 clones, with roughly 88% occurring once and the leading ten covering around 9%. Participant ages covered about 18 to 100 years across about 25 US areas.

The chain combines TRBV5-1 with TRBJ2-2; a possible D gene is TRBD1 (5 bases). The receptor was isolated from a woman in her thirties who had recovered from COVID-19. The sample consisted of PBMCs or T cells enriched from blood (not recorded which). The CDR3 region has the DNA TGCGCCAGCAGCTTGGGACAGATGAACACCGGGGAGCTGTTTTTT. This gives the protein CASSLGQMNTGELFF.